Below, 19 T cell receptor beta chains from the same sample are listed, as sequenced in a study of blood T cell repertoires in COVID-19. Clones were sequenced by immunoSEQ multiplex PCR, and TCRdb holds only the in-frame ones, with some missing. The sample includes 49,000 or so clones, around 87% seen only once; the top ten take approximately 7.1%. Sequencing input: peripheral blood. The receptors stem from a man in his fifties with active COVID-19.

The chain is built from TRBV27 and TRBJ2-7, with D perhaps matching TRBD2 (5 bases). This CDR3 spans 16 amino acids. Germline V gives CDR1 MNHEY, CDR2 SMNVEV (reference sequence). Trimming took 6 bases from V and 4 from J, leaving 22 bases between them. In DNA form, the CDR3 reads TGTGCCAGCAGACCCCTCCCCAAGGCGGGCCCTTACGAGCAGTACTTC. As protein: CASRPLPKAGPYEQYF.

CDR3 nucleotides: TGTGCCAGCAGCGAAAGGGCAGGGAACTATGGCTACACCTTC. It yields the protein CASSERAGNYGYTF. This chain joins TRBV9 and TRBJ1-2; perhaps TRBD1 as D (5 bases). The CDR3 covers 14 residues. V was cut by 3 bases and J by 2 bases, with 11 bases left in between. Germline CDR1 is SGDLS and CDR2 is YYNGEE.

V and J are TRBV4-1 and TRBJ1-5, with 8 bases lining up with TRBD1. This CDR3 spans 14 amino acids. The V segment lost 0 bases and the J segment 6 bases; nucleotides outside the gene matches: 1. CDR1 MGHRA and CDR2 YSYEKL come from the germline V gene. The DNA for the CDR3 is TGCGCCAGCAGCCAAGAGCAGGGGGCTCAGCCCCAGCATTTT. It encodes CASSQEQGAQPQHF.

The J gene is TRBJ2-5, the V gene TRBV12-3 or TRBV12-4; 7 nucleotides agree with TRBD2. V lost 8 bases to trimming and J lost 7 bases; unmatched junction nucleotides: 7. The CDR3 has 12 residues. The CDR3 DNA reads TGTGCCAGCCGGGAGCGGGGATGGACCCAGTACTTC. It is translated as CASRERGWTQYF.

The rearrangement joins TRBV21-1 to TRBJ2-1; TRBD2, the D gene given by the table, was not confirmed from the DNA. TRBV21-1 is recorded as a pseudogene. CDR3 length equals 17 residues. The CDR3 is CASSKEAGGRSYNEQFF. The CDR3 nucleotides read TGTGCCAGCAGCAAAGAGGCCGGGGGGCGCTCCTACAATGAGCAGTTCTTC.

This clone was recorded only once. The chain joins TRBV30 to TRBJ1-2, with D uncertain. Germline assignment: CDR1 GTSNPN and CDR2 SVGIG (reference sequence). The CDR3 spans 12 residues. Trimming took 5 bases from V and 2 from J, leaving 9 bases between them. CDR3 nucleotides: TGTGCCTGGCAAGCGGGAAACTATGGCTACACCTTC. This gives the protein CAWQAGNYGYTF.

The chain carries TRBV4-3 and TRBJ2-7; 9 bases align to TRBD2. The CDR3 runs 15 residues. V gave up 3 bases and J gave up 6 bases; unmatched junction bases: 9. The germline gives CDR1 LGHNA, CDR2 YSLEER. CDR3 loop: CASSQWTGGGVEQYF. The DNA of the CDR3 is TGCGCCAGCAGCCAGTGGACAGGCGGGGGGGTCGAGCAGTACTTC.

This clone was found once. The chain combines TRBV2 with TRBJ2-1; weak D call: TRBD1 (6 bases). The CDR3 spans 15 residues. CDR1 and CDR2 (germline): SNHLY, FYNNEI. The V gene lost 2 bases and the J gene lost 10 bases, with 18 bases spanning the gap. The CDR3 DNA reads TGTGCCAGCAGTGAAATGGGGGCTTCTCACACGGAGCAGTTCTTC. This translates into CASSEMGASHTEQFF.

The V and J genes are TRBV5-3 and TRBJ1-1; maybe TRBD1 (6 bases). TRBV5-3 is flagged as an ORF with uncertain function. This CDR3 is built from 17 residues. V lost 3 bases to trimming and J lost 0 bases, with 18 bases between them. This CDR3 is CARSSSILTGLNTEAFF. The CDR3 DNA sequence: TGTGCCAGAAGCTCCTCCATCCTGACAGGTTTGAACACTGAAGCTTTCTTT.

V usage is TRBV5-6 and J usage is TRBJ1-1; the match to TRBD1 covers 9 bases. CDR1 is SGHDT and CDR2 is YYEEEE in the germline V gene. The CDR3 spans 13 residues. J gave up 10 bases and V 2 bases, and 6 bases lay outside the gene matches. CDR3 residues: CASSFGTGMRAFF. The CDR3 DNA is TGTGCCAGCAGCTTTGGGACAGGGATGAGAGCTTTCTTT. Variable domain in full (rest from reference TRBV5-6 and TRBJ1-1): DAGVTQSPTHLIKTRGQQVTLRCSPKSGHDTVSWYQQALGQGPQFIFQYYEEEERQRGNFPDRFSGHQFPNYSSELNVNALLLGDSALYLCASSFGTGMRAFFGQGTRLTVV.

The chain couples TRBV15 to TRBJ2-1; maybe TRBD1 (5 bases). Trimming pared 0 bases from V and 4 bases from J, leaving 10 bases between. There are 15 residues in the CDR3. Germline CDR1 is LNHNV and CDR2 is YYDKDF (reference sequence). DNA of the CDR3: TGTGCCACCAGCAGAGACCAGGGTGCGTACAATGAGCAGTTCTTC. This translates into CATSRDQGAYNEQFF.

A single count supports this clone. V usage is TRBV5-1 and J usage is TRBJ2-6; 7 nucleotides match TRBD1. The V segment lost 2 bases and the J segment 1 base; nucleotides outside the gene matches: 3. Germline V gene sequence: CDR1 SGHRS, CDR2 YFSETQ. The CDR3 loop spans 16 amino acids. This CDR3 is CASSLQGLSGANVLTF. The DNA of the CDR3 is TGCGCCAGCAGCTTACAGGGGTTGTCTGGGGCCAACGTCCTGACTTTC.

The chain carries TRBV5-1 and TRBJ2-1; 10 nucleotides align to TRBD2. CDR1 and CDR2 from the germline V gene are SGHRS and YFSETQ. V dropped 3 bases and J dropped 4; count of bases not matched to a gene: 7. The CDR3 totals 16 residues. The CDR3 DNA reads TGCGCCAGCAGCTCCCCTTTAGCGGGGGGTTACAATGAGCAGTTCTTC. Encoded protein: CASSSPLAGGYNEQFF.

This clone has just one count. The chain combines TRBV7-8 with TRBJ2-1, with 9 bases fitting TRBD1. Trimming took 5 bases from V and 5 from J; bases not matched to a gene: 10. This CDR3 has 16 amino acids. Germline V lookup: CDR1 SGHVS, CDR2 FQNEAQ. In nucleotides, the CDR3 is TGTGCCAGCAGCAGAATTCGACAGGGGGAGAACAATGAGCAGTTCTTC. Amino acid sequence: CASSRIRQGENNEQFF.

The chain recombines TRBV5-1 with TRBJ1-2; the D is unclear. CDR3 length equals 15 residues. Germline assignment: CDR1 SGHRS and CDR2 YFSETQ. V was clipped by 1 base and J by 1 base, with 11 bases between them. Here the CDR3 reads CASSLNAGDNYGYTF. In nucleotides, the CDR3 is TGCGCCAGCAGCTTGAACGCCGGGGATAACTATGGCTACACCTTC.

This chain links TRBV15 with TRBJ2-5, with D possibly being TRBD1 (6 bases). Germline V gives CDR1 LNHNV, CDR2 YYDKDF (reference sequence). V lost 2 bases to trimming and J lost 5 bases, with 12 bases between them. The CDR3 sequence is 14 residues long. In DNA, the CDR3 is TGTGCCACCAGCAGACTCCAGGGACATGAGACCCAGTACTTC. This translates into CATSRLQGHETQYF.

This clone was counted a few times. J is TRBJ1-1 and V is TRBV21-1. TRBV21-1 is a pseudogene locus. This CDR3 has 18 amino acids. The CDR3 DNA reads TGTGCCAGCACGGTTCCCCCCTGCTTGTTTAGCATGAACACTGAAGCTTTCTTT. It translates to CASTVPPCLFSMNTEAFF.

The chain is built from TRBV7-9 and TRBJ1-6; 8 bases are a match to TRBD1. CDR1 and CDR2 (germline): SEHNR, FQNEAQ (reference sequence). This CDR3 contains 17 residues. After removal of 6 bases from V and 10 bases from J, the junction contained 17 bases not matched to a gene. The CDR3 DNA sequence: TGTGCCAGCAGTCCCGCGCGGGGCCAGGGGGCCAACTCACCCCTCCACTTT. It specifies CASSPARGQGANSPLHF. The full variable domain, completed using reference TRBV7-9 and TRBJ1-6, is DTGVSQNPRHKITKRGQNVTFRCDPISEHNRLYWYRQTLGQGPEFLTYFQNEAQLEKSRLLSDRFSAERPKGSFSTLEIQRTEQGDSAMYLCASSPARGQGANSPLHFGNGTRLTVT.

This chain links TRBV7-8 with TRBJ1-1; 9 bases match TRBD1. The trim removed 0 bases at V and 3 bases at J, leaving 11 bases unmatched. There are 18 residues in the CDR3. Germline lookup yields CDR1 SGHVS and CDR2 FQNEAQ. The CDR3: CASSLAPGTGHKHTEAFF. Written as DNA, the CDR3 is TGTGCCAGCAGCTTAGCGCCGGGGACAGGGCATAAGCACACTGAAGCTTTCTTT. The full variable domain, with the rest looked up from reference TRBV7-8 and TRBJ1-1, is GAGVSQSPRYKVAKRGQDVALRCDPISGHVSLFWYQQALGQGPEFLTYFQNEAQLDKSGLPSDRFFAERPEGSVSTLKIQRTQQEDSAVYLCASSLAPGTGHKHTEAFFGQGTRLTVV.